The 30 T cell receptor beta chains below all came from one sample that was sequenced in a study of long-term antiretroviral therapy in people with HIV. Survey-level resolution applied to immunoSEQ assay v3.0. Assay: immunoSEQ multiplex PCR; the TCRdb copy retains only in-frame clones and omits some. This sample has about 32,000 clones; 65% to 90% occur once, and the top ten carry almost 4.5%. The source material was unsorted PBMCs, sampled about 3.4 years after starting antiretroviral therapy. Receptors were obtained from a man between 18 and 29 years old with HIV.

This clone was observed a handful of times. The chain recombines TRBV27 with TRBJ2-7; 9 bases fit TRBD2. CDR1 is MNHEY and CDR2 is SMNVEV in the germline V gene (reference sequence). The CDR3 is 14 residues long. V shed 5 bases, J shed 3 bases, and the junction held 5 bases outside the gene matches. Written as DNA, the CDR3 is TGTGCCAGCAGTCCTAGCGGGGTCGGCTACGAGCAGTACTTC. It codes for CASSPSGVGYEQYF.

The rearrangement links TRBV4-3 to TRBJ2-7; D is unresolved. The V gene's germline CDR1 is LGHNA and CDR2 YSLEER. The CDR3 spans 15 residues. Between the trimmed V and J ends, which lost 1 base and 1 base, there was a span of 11 bases. As DNA, the CDR3 is TGCGCCAGCAGCCAAGGGCGGAGAGGTTCCTACGAGCAGTACTTC. Its protein is CASSQGRRGSYEQYF.

The genes are TRBV6-1 and TRBJ1-1; possibly TRBD1 for D (5 bases). There are 13 residues in the CDR3. Germline CDR1 is MNHNS and CDR2 is SASEGT. Deletions cut 5 bases from V and 7 bases from J, with 14 bases between. CDR3 nucleotides: TGTGCCAGCAGTCCTACCGAGGGGCGTGAAGCTTTCTTT. Amino acid sequence: CASSPTEGREAFF.

The chain uses TRBV5-8 and TRBJ2-7; TRBD1 matches at 7 bases. This CDR3 region has 15 residues. Losses at the gene ends were 0 bases for V and 3 bases for J; bases not matched to a gene: 6. Germline V CDR1 and CDR2: SGHTS, YDEGEE. The CDR3 DNA reads TGTGCCAGCAGCTTGGTTCGGACAGGATTCTACGAGCAGTACTTC. Its protein product is CASSLVRTGFYEQYF.

This clone was seen a few times. The genes are TRBV20-1 and TRBJ2-7, with D possibly being TRBD2 (5 bases). The CDR3 runs to 11 residues. Germline loops: CDR1 DFQATT, CDR2 SNEGSKA (reference sequence). Trimming cost V 3 bases and J 7 bases, with 10 bases left between them. The CDR3: CSASAPGEQYF. CDR3 in DNA: TGCAGTGCTAGCGCTCCGGGGGAGCAGTACTTC.

The V call is TRBV28, the J call TRBJ2-7; the match to TRBD1 covers 9 bases. The CDR3 contains 16 residues. J was trimmed by 3 bases and V by 6 bases; bases with no gene match: 12. Looked up from germline, CDR1 is MDHEN and CDR2 is SYDVKM. The CDR3 reads CASSPPGTGIRYEQYF. The DNA of the CDR3 is TGTGCCAGCAGCCCCCCCGGGACAGGGATCCGCTACGAGCAGTACTTC.

The V and J genes are TRBV9 and TRBJ2-3; D gene uncertain. This CDR3 spans 18 amino acids. Germline CDR1 reads SGDLS; CDR2 reads YYNGEE. The ends were cut back, 3 bases at V and 4 bases at J, with 24 bases in the middle. CDR3 in amino acids: CASSAPSQSITGPDTQYF. CDR3 bases: TGTGCCAGCAGCGCACCGAGCCAGAGCATAACGGGCCCAGATACGCAGTATTTT.

The rearrangement joins TRBV5-1 to TRBJ1-4; no firm D call. V gave up 1 base and J gave up 0 bases, with 4 bases separating them. The CDR3 runs to 14 residues. Germline loops: CDR1 SGHRS, CDR2 YFSETQ. CDR3 in amino acids: CASSLLATNEKLFF. The DNA for the CDR3 is TGCGCCAGCAGCTTGTTGGCAACTAATGAAAAACTGTTTTTT. The full variable domain, its missing parts supplied by reference TRBV5-1 and TRBJ1-4, is KAGVTQTPRYLIKTRGQQVTLSCSPISGHRSVSWYQQTPGQGLQFLFEYFSETQRNKGNFPGRFSGRQFSNSRSEMNVSTLELGDSALYLCASSLLATNEKLFFGSGTQLSVL.

The J gene is TRBJ1-1, the V gene TRBV5-1; the D is unclear. Germline loops: CDR1 SGHRS, CDR2 YFSETQ. The CDR3 has 17 amino acids. Trimming removed 1 base at V and 0 bases at J, with 16 bases between. CDR3 protein: CASSLRPWEGMNTEAFF. CDR3 in DNA: TGCGCCAGCAGCTTGAGGCCGTGGGAGGGCATGAACACTGAAGCTTTCTTT.

The rearrangement joins TRBV27 to TRBJ2-1, with D possibly TRBD1 on 6 matching bases. The germline V gene encodes CDR1 MNHEY and CDR2 SMNVEV (reference sequence). V gave up 5 bases and J gave up 9 bases, with 14 bases separating them. The CDR3 loop spans 13 amino acids. CDR3 DNA: TGTGCCAGCAGTCCATCAGGGGTGAGTGAGCAGTTCTTC. Protein sequence: CASSPSGVSEQFF.

The V and J genes are TRBV9 and TRBJ2-5; perhaps D is TRBD1 or TRBD2 (5 bases each). Trimming pared 1 base from V and 5 bases from J, leaving 15 bases between. This CDR3 is 15 amino acids long. Germline values: CDR1 SGDLS, CDR2 YYNGEE. The CDR3 sequence: CASSVRGTVYETQYF. In DNA form, the CDR3 reads TGTGCCAGCAGCGTACGGGGCACGGTATATGAGACCCAGTACTTC.

The chain is built from TRBV19 and TRBJ2-1; no firm D call. Germline loops: CDR1 LNHDA, CDR2 SQIVND (reference sequence). This CDR3 comprises 13 residues. V shed 3 bases and J shed 4 bases, with 7 bases lying between them. This CDR3 reads CASSMGLYNEQFF. The CDR3, as DNA: TGTGCCAGTAGTATGGGCCTTTACAATGAGCAGTTCTTC.

The chain combines TRBV10-3 with TRBJ1-1; no definite D call. In germline, CDR1 is ENHRY, CDR2 SYGVKD. V lost 4 bases, J lost 4 bases, and 13 bases lay in between. The CDR3 runs to 14 residues. The DNA for the CDR3 is TGTGCCATCAGTGTGGCCTTGGGTAGCACTGAAGCTTTCTTT. Translating gives CAISVALGSTEAFF.

The rearrangement links TRBV19 to TRBJ2-1; 13 positions agree with TRBD2. The J segment lost 9 bases and the V segment lost 5 bases, leaving 7 bases of the junction unmatched. The CDR3 contains 15 residues. Germline loops: CDR1 LNHDA, CDR2 SQIVND (reference sequence). The CDR3, as DNA: TGTGCCAGTAGTGCACTAGCGGGGGGGCGGGGTGAGCAGTTCTTC. It codes for CASSALAGGRGEQFF.

This chain links TRBV2 with TRBJ1-2; D is perhaps TRBD1 (5 bases). Per germline, CDR1 SNHLY and CDR2 FYNNEI. This CDR3 region has 14 residues. The germline V and J ends were trimmed by 4 bases and 5 bases, with 14 bases remaining between them. This chain's CDR3 is CASSGPVREYGYTF. Written as DNA, the CDR3 is TGTGCCAGCAGTGGACCAGTCAGGGAGTATGGCTACACCTTC.

The chain combines TRBV5-6 with TRBJ2-7; a possible D gene is TRBD2 (6 bases). This CDR3 has 16 amino acids. Germline CDR1 is SGHDT and CDR2 is YYEEEE. The V gene lost 4 bases and the J gene lost 1 base, with 18 bases spanning the gap. The CDR3 nucleotides are TGTGCCAGCAGCCTGGGACTCCTGGGCCCTTCCTACGAGCAGTACTTC. As protein: CASSLGLLGPSYEQYF.

The sample holds one count of this clone. The V gene is TRBV6-5, the J gene TRBJ1-2; 7 nucleotides match TRBD1. Germline V gene data show CDR1 as MNHEY and CDR2 as SVGAGI. Germline trimming cut 0 bases from V and 6 bases from J; bases unmatched to any gene: 4. The CDR3 loop spans 14 amino acids. CDR3 region: CASSYSETGNGYTF. In DNA form, the CDR3 reads TGTGCCAGCAGTTACTCGGAGACAGGGAATGGCTACACCTTC.

The chain combines TRBV27 with TRBJ1-4; tentatively, D is TRBD1 (5 bases). Trimming pared 0 bases from V and 8 bases from J, leaving 13 bases between. The V gene's germline CDR1 is MNHEY and CDR2 SMNVEV (reference sequence). This CDR3 region has 15 residues. The CDR3 nucleotides read TGTGCCAGCAGTTTATCTCGGCAGGGACGAGAAAAACTGTTTTTT. Encoded protein: CASSLSRQGREKLFF.

The chain combines TRBV5-1 with TRBJ2-7, with 7 positions matching TRBD1. The CDR3 covers 16 residues. Germline CDR1 and CDR2: SGHRS and YFSETQ. V trimming: 0 bases; J trimming: 3 bases; junction bases outside the gene matches: 9. The CDR3 DNA reads TGCGCCAGCAGCTTGGCGACAGGGCCTATCCTCTACGAGCAGTACTTC. Protein: CASSLATGPILYEQYF. Full variable domain (missing parts from reference TRBV5-1 and TRBJ2-7): KAGVTQTPRYLIKTRGQQVTLSCSPISGHRSVSWYQQTPGQGLQFLFEYFSETQRNKGNFPGRFSGRQFSNSRSEMNVSTLELGDSALYLCASSLATGPILYEQYFGPGTRLTVT.

The chain has TRBV9 and TRBJ2-3; maybe TRBD2 (6 bases). Trimming removed 3 bases at V and 4 bases at J, with 12 bases between. The length of the CDR3 is 14 residues. Per germline, CDR1 SGDLS and CDR2 YYNGEE. The CDR3 nucleotides read TGTGCCAGCAGCGGGGGGGAGGCGCCAGATACGCAGTATTTT. Its translation: CASSGGEAPDTQYF.

This clone was counted only a few times. This chain links TRBV19 with TRBJ1-5; the match to TRBD1 covers 7 bases. CDR1 is LNHDA and CDR2 is SQIVND in the germline V gene (reference sequence). This CDR3 is 15 amino acids long. The junction had 5 bases not matched to a gene; V was cut back by 5 bases and J by 1 base. In DNA, the CDR3 is TGTGCCAGTAGTCGACAGGGAAGGAGCAATCAGCCCCAGCATTTT. This codes for CASSRQGRSNQPQHF.

The genes are TRBV27 and TRBJ2-7, with D possibly matching TRBD2 (5 bases). The CDR3 has 14 amino acids. The germline V gene has CDR1 MNHEY and CDR2 SMNVEV (reference sequence). Between the trimmed V and J ends, which lost 6 bases and 1 base, there was a span of 13 bases. This CDR3 is CASSNSGASYEQYF. The CDR3 DNA follows: TGTGCCAGCAGCAACAGCGGCGCATCCTACGAGCAGTACTTC.

The CDR3 loop is CASRLSEAATFF. The CDR3 DNA follows: TGTGCCAGCAGACTCTCAGAGGCGGCAACTTTCTTT. The genes are TRBV13 and TRBJ1-1; D gene uncertain. V lost 6 bases, J lost 12 bases, and 17 bases lay in between. Germline-derived CDR1 and CDR2 are PRHDT and FYEKMQ (reference sequence). The CDR3 length is 12 residues.

In nucleotides, the CDR3 is TGTGCCAGCTCACCCTTTACGGGGGACGACGAGCAGTACTTC. This sequence encodes CASSPFTGDDEQYF. The gene calls are TRBV18 and TRBJ2-7; maybe TRBD2 (6 bases). Germline CDR1 and CDR2: KGHSH and LQKENI. This CDR3 spans 14 amino acids. Deletions cut 3 bases from V and 5 bases from J, with 14 bases between.

This chain connects TRBV19 to TRBJ1-5; no reliable D call. This CDR3 has 14 residues. Germline loops: CDR1 LNHDA, CDR2 SQIVND (reference sequence). The ends were cut back, 7 bases at V and 0 bases at J, with 10 bases in the middle. CDR3 in DNA: TGTGCCAGTAATACGGGCAATAGCAATCAGCCCCAGCATTTT. Translating gives CASNTGNSNQPQHF.

In nucleotides, the CDR3 is TGTGCCAGCTCACCACTGATGGCGGGGGAGTACAATGAGCAGTTCTTC. Its translation is CASSPLMAGEYNEQFF. This chain joins TRBV18 and TRBJ2-1, with 7 bases identical to TRBD2. V gave up 1 base and J gave up 4 bases; unmatched junction bases: 7. Germline V gene lookup returns CDR1 KGHSH and CDR2 LQKENI. CDR3 length: 16 residues.

The CDR3 protein is CASSGHLGGEKLFF. The CDR3 DNA reads TGTGCCAGCTCGGGACACCTCGGAGGTGAAAAACTGTTTTTT. The V gene is TRBV27, the J gene TRBJ1-4, with D tentatively TRBD1 (6 bases). This CDR3 has 14 amino acids. CDR1 is MNHEY, CDR2 SMNVEV, per germline (reference sequence). Trimming took off 8 bases at V and 7 bases at J, with 17 bases between the two ends.

This chain uses TRBV28 with TRBJ2-7, with D perhaps TRBD1 (6 bases). V lost 7 bases, J lost 3 bases, and 19 bases lay in between. This CDR3 region has 15 residues. The germline CDR1 and CDR2 sequences are MDHEN and SYDVKM. The CDR3 nucleotides are TGTGCCAGCACCCATAGCCAGGGGTTCATCTACGAGCAGTACTTC. It encodes CASTHSQGFIYEQYF.

The V gene is TRBV9, the J gene TRBJ2-1; D is ambiguous. Germline CDR1 reads SGDLS; CDR2 reads YYNGEE. V lost 0 bases to trimming and J lost 4 bases, with 5 bases between them. The CDR3 covers 13 residues. CDR3 in amino acids: CASSVGVYNEQFF. The CDR3 DNA follows: TGTGCCAGCAGCGTAGGCGTATACAATGAGCAGTTCTTC. The full variable domain, rest sourced from reference TRBV9 and TRBJ2-1, is DSGVTQTPKHLITATGQRVTLRCSPRSGDLSVYWYQQSLDQGLQFLIQYYNGEERAKGNILERFSAQQFPDLHSELNLSSLELGDSALYFCASSVGVYNEQFFGPGTRLTVL.

The chain combines TRBV6-1 with TRBJ1-2; no firm D call. Per germline, CDR1 MNHNS and CDR2 SASEGT. V was shortened by 1 base and J by 6 bases, with 9 bases between the two germline ends. The CDR3 sequence is 13 residues long. CDR3 nucleotide sequence: TGTGCCAGCAGTGAAGGAGACACTGATGGCTACACCTTC. The encoded protein is CASSEGDTDGYTF.